The 2 T cell receptor beta chains listed next were all sequenced from one sample in a study of T-cell reconstitution after alpha-beta-depleted transplantation in children. Preparation of the TCRbeta library used unique molecular identifiers. TCRdb reprocessed the PCR reads via MiXCR and lists one record per CDR3 protein. Of approximately 400,000 distinct CDR3 sequences listed, under 20% are singletons. Material: PBMCs, mostly from graft donor cells, obtained 360 days after TCRalphabeta/CD19-depleted stem cell transplant. These receptors were taken from a boy under two years old who had a stem cell transplant for Wiskott-Aldrich syndrome, so the T cells may come from the graft donor.

To note about this clonotype: An end of the junction differs from the germline gene, which may be a read error. V gene TRBV7-8 combines with J gene TRBJ2-7; D is perhaps TRBD1 (6 bases). Germline values: CDR1 SGHVS, CDR2 FQNEAQ. The length of the CDR3 is 14 residues. This CDR3 reads CASSRTDRTYEEYF. CDR3 DNA: TGTGCCAGCAGCCGGACAGACAGAACCTACGAGGAGTACTTC.

The J gene is TRBJ2-3, the V gene TRBV12-3 or TRBV12-4; TRBD2 agrees at 10 bases. V dropped 8 bases and J dropped 3; count of bases not matched to a gene: 11. The CDR3 is 16 residues long. CDR3: CASARIAGGSTDTQYF. The CDR3 DNA sequence: TGTGCCAGCGCGAGAATAGCGGGGGGCAGTACAGATACGCAGTATTTT.